The T cell receptor beta chain described here comes from a study of identical twins. Study outcomes and limitations: Sequences that were out-of-frame, alpha and twin-shared displayed an excess of low generation probability. Whereas memory repertoires showed no such difference, abundant cord blood beta clonotypes carried fewer insertions.

The CDR3 covers 12 residues. The germline gives CDR1 DFQATT, CDR2 SNEGSKA (reference sequence). Trimming took off 3 bases at V and 7 bases at J, with 12 bases between the two ends. TCRdb used MiXCR to reprocess the 5' RACE reads, holding one entry per CDR3 protein. The data hold a few hundred thousand distinct CDR3 sequences, with more than 20% observed a single time. This clonotype was observed a few times. Its antigen is as yet unknown. These data were likewise used in another study, on T cells expressing NK-cell markers. That work contributes: Sequencing covered eight donors, seven HCMV-seropositive and one seronegative. The authors applied an anti-gamma-delta TCR antibody in several experiments, and it restricted sorting to alpha-beta TCR T cells.

The TCR comes from a woman under 30 in good health. Sequenced sample: CD4+ T cells sorted from blood. J is TRBJ1-2 and V is TRBV20-1; a weak D match, TRBD1 (5 bases). In DNA, the CDR3 is TGCAGTGCTAGCCTAGGGGTGGGTGGCTACACCTTC. It yields the protein CSASLGVGGYTF.